One sample yielded the 5 T cell receptor beta chains listed below, sequenced in a study of beta chain features in type 1 diabetes. The isolated RNA, all of it, was reverse transcribed, so expressed TCRB transcripts were what got sequenced. Using immunoSEQ multiplex PCR, the repertoire was profiled, and TCRdb retains in-frame clones only, with some absent. The data contain 900,000 or so clones, 15% to 20% of them singletons. Material: naive CD4+ T cells from blood. Source of these receptors: a woman under 30 in good health.

This clone was detected a few times. The chain employs TRBV25-1 and TRBJ2-5; D ambiguous. CDR1 and CDR2 from the germline V gene are MGHDK and SYGVNS. Trimming removed 3 bases at V and 5 bases at J, with 13 bases between. The CDR3 contains 14 residues. The CDR3 DNA reads TGTGCCAGCAGTGAGATTAGCCACCGGGAGACCCAGTACTTC. This gives the protein CASSEISHRETQYF.

V and J are TRBV10-2 and TRBJ2-4, with 7 positions matching TRBD2. CDR1 and CDR2 (germline): WSHSY, SAAADI. There are 14 residues in the CDR3. With V trimmed by 2 bases and J by 4 bases, 2 bases remained unmatched. The CDR3 coding sequence is TGCGCCAGCAGTGAGCCCGGGAGGAAAAACATTCAGTACTTC. Protein product: CASSEPGRKNIQYF.

This rearrangement joins TRBV7-6 to TRBJ1-5, with D unresolved. In germline, CDR1 is SGHVS, CDR2 FNYEAQ. The CDR3 consists of 12 residues. Trimming shortened V by 1 base and J by 9 bases, and 7 bases separated the two germline ends. This chain's CDR3 is CASSLGSSPQHF. The CDR3 DNA follows: TGTGCCAGCAGCTTAGGGTCCTCGCCCCAGCATTTT.

Only a few counts were recorded for this clone. The CDR3 sequence is CASSYGGTGANVLTF. In DNA form, the CDR3 reads TGTGCCAGCAGTTACGGCGGGACTGGGGCCAACGTCCTGACTTTC. The chain has TRBV6-5 and TRBJ2-6; tentative D call: TRBD2 (6 bases). Trimming shortened V by 2 bases and J by 2 bases, and 7 bases separated the two germline ends. In germline, CDR1 is MNHEY, CDR2 SVGAGI. This CDR3 has 15 amino acids.

This chain uses TRBV7-2 with TRBJ2-7; D is uncertain. The CDR3 runs 13 residues. The germline V and J ends were trimmed by 6 bases and 1 base, with 10 bases remaining between them. Looked up from germline, CDR1 is SGHTA and CDR2 is FQGNSA. The CDR3 nucleotides are TGTGCCAGCAGAAAGGGATCTTCCTACGAGCAGTACTTC. Residues: CASRKGSSYEQYF.